These T cell receptor beta chains were read from a single sample in a study of blood T cell repertoires in COVID-19. The assay was immunoSEQ multiplex PCR, and TCRdb's table has in-frame clones only and misses some. This table has about 83,000 clones, roughly 82% appearing once. The material sequenced was peripheral blood. The source is a woman of 80 years or more with active or convalescent COVID-19. Both conserved end residues are part of each CDR3. Fields, in order: V gene, clone size, J gene, D gene, CDR3 protein, CDR3 DNA. D genes are given only for firm matches. Part of the rows lack a size; the others show once, few, many or a class for expanded clones.

TRBV6-2/TRBV6-3,few,TRBJ1-5,.,CASSFGNLNQPQHF,TGTGCCAGCAGTTTCGGGAACCTCAATCAGCCCCAGCATTTT
TRBV7-2,.,TRBJ1-2,.,CASSLDSKSRGYGYTF,TGTGCCAGCAGCTTAGATTCCAAAAGCCGGGGCTATGGCTACACCTTC
TRBV6-8,few,TRBJ1-3,TRBD1,CASYRGPASGNTIYF,TGTGCCAGTTACAGGGGACCTGCCTCTGGAAACACCATATATTTT
TRBV5-4,once,TRBJ1-6,TRBD1,CASSLQGGFSPLHF,TGTGCCAGCAGCTTACAGGGGGGCTTTTCACCCCTCCACTTT
TRBV9,.,TRBJ2-2,TRBD2,CASIVGGSGTTGELFF,TGTGCCAGCATCGTAGGTGGTAGCGGGACCACCGGGGAGCTGTTTTTT
TRBV28,.,TRBJ1-4,.,CASSYGEEKLFF,TGTGCCAGCAGCTATGGGGAGGAAAAACTGTTTTTT
TRBV30,.,TRBJ1-6,TRBD1,CAWSLDRGHSPLHF,TGTGCCTGGAGTCTAGACAGGGGGCATTCACCCCTCCACTTT
TRBV13,.,TRBJ2-1,TRBD1,CASSLARQGAWYNEQFF,TGTGCCAGCAGCTTAGCCAGACAGGGGGCTTGGTACAATGAGCAGTTCTTC
TRBV6-4,.,TRBJ2-1,TRBD1,CASSDSVTGGYNEQFF,TGTGCCAGCAGTGACTCAGTCACAGGGGGTTACAATGAGCAGTTCTTC
TRBV11-2,.,TRBJ2-1,.,CASSSRQTSSYNEQFF,TGTGCCAGCAGCTCCCGACAGACGAGCTCCTACAATGAGCAGTTCTTC
TRBV15,.,TRBJ1-2,.,CATSRMDSDYGYTF,TGTGCCACCAGCAGAATGGACAGCGACTATGGCTACACCTTC
TRBV19,few,TRBJ1-4,.,CASRTTNVDEKLFF,TGTGCCAGCCGTACTACCAATGTGGATGAAAAACTGTTTTTT
TRBV7-2,.,TRBJ1-1,.,CASSISGTRMNTEAFF,TGTGCCAGCAGCATTTCCGGGACAAGGATGAACACTGAAGCTTTCTTT
TRBV7-3,.,TRBJ1-1,.,CASSRGWEGSEAFF,TGTGCCAGCAGCCGAGGATGGGAGGGCTCTGAAGCTTTCTTT
TRBV6-1,.,TRBJ1-4,.,CASSESGEGNEKLFF,TGTGCCAGCAGTGAATCGGGGGAAGGTAATGAAAAACTGTTTTTT
TRBV7-2,.,TRBJ2-1,TRBD1,CASSPGTGLWEQFF,TGTGCCAGCAGCCCAGGGACAGGGCTATGGGAGCAGTTCTTC
TRBV6-1,.,TRBJ1-1,TRBD1,CASSDRDRSPEAFF,TGTGCCAGCAGTGACCGGGACAGGAGCCCTGAAGCTTTCTTT
TRBV10-3,.,TRBJ1-2,TRBD1,CASQGGRIGDGYTF,TGTGCCTCACAGGGGGGACGGATAGGGGACGGCTACACCTTC
TRBV5-6,.,TRBJ2-3,TRBD1,CASSGSPGQGARDTQYF,TGTGCCAGCAGCGGCTCCCCTGGACAGGGGGCGAGAGATACGCAGTATTTT
TRBV11-3,.,TRBJ2-7,.,CASSLSVYF,TGTGCCAGCAGCCTGTCCGTGTACTTC
TRBV6-2/TRBV6-3,.,TRBJ2-7,.,CASSYGQIYEQYF,TGTGCCAGCAGTTACGGACAAATCTACGAGCAGTACTTC
TRBV10-3,.,TRBJ2-1,.,CAISESTGLTLNEQFF,TGTGCCATCAGTGAGTCGACAGGCCTGACCCTAAATGAGCAGTTCTTC